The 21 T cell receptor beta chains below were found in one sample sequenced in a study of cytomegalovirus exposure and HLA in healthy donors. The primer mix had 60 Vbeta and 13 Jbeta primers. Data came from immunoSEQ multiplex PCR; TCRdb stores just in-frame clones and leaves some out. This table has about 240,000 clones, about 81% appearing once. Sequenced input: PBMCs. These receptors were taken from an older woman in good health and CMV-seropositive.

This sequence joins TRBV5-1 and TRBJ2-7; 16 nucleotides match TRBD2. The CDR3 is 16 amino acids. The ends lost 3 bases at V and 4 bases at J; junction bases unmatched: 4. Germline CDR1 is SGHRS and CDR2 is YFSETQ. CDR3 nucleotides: TGCGCCAGCAGCTCGGGACTAGCGGGAGGGATATACGAGCAGTACTTC. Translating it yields CASSSGLAGGIYEQYF.

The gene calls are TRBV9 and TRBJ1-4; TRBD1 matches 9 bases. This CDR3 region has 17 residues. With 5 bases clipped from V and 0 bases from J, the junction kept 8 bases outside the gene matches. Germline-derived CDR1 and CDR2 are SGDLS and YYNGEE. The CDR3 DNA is TGTGCCAGCAGTGCGACAGGGGGTACTGCAACTAATGAAAAACTGTTTTTT. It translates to CASSATGGTATNEKLFF.

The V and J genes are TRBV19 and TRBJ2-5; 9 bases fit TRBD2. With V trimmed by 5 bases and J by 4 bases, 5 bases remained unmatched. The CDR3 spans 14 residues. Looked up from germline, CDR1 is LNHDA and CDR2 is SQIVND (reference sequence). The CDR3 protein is CASSQNSGRETQYF. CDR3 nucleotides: TGTGCCAGTAGTCAGAATAGCGGGAGAGAGACCCAGTACTTC.

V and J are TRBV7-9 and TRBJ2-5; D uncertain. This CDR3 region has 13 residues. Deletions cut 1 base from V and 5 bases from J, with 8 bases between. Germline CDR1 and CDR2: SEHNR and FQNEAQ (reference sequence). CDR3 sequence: CASSLDRKETQYF. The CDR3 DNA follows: TGTGCCAGCAGCTTAGATAGAAAGGAGACCCAGTACTTC.

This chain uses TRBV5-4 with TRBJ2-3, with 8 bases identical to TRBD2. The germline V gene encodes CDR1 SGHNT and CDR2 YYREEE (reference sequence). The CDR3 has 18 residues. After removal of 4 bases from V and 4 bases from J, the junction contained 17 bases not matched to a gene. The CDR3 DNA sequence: TGTGCCAGCAGCGCTGCCATCTCAGCGGGAGATCGTCCAGATACGCAGTATTTT. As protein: CASSAAISAGDRPDTQYF.

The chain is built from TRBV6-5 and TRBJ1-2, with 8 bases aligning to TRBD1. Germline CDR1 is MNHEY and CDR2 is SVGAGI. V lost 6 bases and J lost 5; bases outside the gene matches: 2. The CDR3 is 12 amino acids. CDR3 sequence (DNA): TGTGCCAGCAGACAGGGGGGGTATGGCTACACCTTC. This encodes CASRQGGYGYTF.

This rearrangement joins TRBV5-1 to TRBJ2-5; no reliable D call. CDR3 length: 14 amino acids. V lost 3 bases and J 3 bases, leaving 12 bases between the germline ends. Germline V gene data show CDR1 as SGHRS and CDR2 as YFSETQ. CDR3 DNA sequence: TGCGCCAGCAGCTCCCTTCTTCCGGAAGAGACCCAGTACTTC. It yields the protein CASSSLLPEETQYF.

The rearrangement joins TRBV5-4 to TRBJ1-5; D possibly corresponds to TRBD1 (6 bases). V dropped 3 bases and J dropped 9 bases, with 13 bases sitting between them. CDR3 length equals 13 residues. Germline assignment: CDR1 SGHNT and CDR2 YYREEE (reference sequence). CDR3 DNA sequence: TGTGCCAGCAGCTCGGACAGCGCAGGGCCCCAGCATTTT. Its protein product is CASSSDSAGPQHF.

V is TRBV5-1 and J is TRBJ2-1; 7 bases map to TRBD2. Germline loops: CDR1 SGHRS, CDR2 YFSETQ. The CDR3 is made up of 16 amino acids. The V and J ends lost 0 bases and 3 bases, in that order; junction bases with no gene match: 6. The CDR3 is CASSLDGGSYYNEQFF. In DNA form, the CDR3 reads TGCGCCAGCAGCTTGGACGGCGGGAGTTACTACAATGAGCAGTTCTTC.

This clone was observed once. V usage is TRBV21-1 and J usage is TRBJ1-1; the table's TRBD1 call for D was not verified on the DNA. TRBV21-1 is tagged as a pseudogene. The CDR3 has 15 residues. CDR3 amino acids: CASSNPQGMNTEAFF. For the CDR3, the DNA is TGTGCCAGCAGCAACCCACAGGGGATGAACACTGAAGCTTTCTTT.

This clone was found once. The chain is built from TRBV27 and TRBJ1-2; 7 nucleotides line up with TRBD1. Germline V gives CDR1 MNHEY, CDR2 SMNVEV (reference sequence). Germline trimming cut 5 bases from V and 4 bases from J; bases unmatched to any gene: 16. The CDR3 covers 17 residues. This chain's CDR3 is CASSPTDRERAFYGYTF. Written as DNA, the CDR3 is TGTGCCAGCAGTCCCACAGACAGGGAACGGGCCTTCTATGGCTACACCTTC.

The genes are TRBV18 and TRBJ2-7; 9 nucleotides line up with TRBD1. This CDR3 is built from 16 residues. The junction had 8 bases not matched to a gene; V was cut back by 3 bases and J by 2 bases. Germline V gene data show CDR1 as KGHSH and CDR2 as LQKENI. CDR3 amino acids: CASSPRGQGITYEQYF. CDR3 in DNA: TGTGCCAGCTCACCCAGAGGACAGGGGATAACCTACGAGCAGTACTTC.

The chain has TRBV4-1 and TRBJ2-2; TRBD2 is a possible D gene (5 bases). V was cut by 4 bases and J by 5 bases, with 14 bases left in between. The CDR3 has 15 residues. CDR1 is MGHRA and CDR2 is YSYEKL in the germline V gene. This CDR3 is CASSLLAWGTGELFF. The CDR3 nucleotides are TGCGCCAGCAGCCTCCTAGCCTGGGGAACCGGGGAGCTGTTTTTT.

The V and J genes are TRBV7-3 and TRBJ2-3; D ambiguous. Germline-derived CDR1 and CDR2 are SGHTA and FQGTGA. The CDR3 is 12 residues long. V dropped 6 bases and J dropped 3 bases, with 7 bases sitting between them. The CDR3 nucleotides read TGTGCCAGCAGGTCTACGACAGATACGCAGTATTTT. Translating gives CASRSTTDTQYF. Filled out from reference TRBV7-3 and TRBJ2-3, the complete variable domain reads GAGVSQTPSNKVTEKGKYVELRCDPISGHTALYWYRQSLGQGPEFLIYFQGTGAADDSGLPNDRFFAVRPEGSVSTLKIQRTERGDSAVYLCASRSTTDTQYFGPGTRLTVL.

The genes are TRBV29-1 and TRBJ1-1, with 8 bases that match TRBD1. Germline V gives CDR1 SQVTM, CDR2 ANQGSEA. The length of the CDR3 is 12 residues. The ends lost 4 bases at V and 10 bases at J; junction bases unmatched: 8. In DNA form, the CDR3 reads TGCAGCGTTGCAGGGGGCGCCATTGGAGCTTTCTTT. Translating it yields CSVAGGAIGAFF.

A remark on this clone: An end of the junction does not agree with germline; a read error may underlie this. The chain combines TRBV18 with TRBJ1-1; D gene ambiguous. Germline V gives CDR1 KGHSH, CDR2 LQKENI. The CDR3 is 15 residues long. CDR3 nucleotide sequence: TGTGCCAGCTCCCCAACCCGTCGACAACCTACTGAAGTTTTCTTT. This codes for CASSPTRRQPTEVFF.

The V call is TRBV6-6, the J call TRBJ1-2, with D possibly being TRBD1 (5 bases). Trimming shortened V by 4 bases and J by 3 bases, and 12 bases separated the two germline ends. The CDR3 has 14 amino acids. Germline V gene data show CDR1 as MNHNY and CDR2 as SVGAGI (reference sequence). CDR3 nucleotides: TGTGCCAGCAGTTTGAGTTGGGGGGACTATGGCTACACCTTC. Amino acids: CASSLSWGDYGYTF.

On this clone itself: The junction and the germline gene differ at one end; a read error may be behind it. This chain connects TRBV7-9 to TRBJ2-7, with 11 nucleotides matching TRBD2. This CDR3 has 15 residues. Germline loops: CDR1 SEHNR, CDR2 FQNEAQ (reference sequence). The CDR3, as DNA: TGTTCCAGCAGCTTACGTAGCGGGAGGGCCTACGAGCAGTACTTC. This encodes CSSSLRSGRAYEQYF. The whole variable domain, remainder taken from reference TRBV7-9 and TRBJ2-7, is DTGVSQNPRHKITKRGQNVTFRCDPISEHNRLYWYRQTLGQGPEFLTYFQNEAQLEKSRLLSDRFSAERPKGSFSTLEIQRTEQGDSAMYLCSSSLRSGRAYEQYFGPGTRLTVT.

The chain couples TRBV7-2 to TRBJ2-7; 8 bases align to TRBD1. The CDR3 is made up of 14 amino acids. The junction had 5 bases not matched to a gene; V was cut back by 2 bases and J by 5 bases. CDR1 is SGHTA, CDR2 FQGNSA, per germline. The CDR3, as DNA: TGTGCCAGCAGCTTACAGGGGGCGGTTGACGAGCAGTACTTC. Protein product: CASSLQGAVDEQYF.

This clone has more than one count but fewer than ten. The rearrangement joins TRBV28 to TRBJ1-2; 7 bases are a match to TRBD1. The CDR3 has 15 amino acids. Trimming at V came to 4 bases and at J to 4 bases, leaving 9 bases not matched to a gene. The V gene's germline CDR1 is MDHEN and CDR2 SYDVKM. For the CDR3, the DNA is TGTGCCAGCAGTTCGGTACCCAGGGGGAGCTATGGCTACACCTTC. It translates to CASSSVPRGSYGYTF.

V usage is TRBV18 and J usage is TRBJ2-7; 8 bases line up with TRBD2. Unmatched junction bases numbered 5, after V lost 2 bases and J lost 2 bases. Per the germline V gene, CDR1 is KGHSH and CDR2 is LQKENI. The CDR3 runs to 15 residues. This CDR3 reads CASSPSTGGTYEQYF. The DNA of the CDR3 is TGTGCCAGCTCACCATCTACGGGGGGGACCTACGAGCAGTACTTC.